A single T cell receptor beta chain is shown here with its context. This record belongs to a study of shared clonotypes between healthy human individuals. The data were produced by immunoSEQ multiplex PCR, yet TCRdb's version contains in-frame clones alone and is incomplete. The repertoire holds under 1,100,000 clones, around 78% seen once, with 0.6% to 0.7% in the top ten. The V gene lost 8 bases and the J gene lost 5 bases, with 10 bases spanning the gap. Germline values: CDR1 SGHNT, CDR2 YENEEA. This CDR3 has 12 residues. Healthy and HIV-negative, the adult donors had no recent acute infections or vaccinations. The donors, all of them Caucasian adults, lived in Nashville, Tennessee.

Sequencing was performed on memory CD4+ T cells from PBMCs. Subset given: CD45RA-negative fraction. This TCR derives from a man aged 18 to 30 in good health. Some clones in this sample may be carry-over from other donors' samples. This chain joins TRBV11-3 and TRBJ2-1, with unresolved D. CDR3 sequence (DNA): TGTGCCAGCGGCCGGAAGAACAATGAGCAGTTCTTC. This gives the protein CASGRKNNEQFF.